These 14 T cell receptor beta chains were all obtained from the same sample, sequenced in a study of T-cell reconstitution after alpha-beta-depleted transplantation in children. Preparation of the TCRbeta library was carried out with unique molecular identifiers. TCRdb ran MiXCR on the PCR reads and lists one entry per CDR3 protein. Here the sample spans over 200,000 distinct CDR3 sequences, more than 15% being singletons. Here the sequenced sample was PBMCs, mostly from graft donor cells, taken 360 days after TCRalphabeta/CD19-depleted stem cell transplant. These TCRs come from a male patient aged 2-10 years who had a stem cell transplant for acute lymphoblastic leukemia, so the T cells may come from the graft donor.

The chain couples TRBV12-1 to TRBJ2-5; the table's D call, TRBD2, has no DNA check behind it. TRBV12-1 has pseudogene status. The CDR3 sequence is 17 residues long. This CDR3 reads CASSFSSQRGSQETQYF. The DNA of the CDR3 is TGTGCCAGCAGCTTTTCATCTCAGCGGGGGAGCCAGGAGACCCAGTACTTC.

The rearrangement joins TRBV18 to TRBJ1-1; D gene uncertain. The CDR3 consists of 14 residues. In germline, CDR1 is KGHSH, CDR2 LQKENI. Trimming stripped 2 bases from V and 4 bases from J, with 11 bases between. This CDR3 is CASSPSVSSTEAFF. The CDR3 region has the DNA TGTGCCAGCTCACCATCCGTTTCCAGCACTGAAGCTTTCTTT. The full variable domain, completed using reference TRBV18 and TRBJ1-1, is NAGVMQNPRHLVRRRGQEARLRCSPMKGHSHVYWYRQLPEEGLKFMVYLQKENIIDESGMPKERFSAEFPKEGPSILRIQQVVRGDSAAYFCASSPSVSSTEAFFGQGTRLTVV.

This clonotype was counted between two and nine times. The CDR3 DNA is TGTGCCACCAGTCCTGGGTGGAGCACGAACACCGGGGAGCTGTTTTTT. Translating it yields CATSPGWSTNTGELFF. The chain joins TRBV24-1 to TRBJ2-2; D gene ambiguous. CDR3 size: 16 residues. V lost 6 bases to trimming and J lost 0 bases, with 13 bases between them. Per germline, CDR1 KGHDR and CDR2 SFDVKD.

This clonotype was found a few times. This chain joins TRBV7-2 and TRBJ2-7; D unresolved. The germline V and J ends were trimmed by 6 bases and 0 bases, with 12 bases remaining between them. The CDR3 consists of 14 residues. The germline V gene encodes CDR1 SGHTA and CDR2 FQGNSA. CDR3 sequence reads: CASRSARSSYEQYF. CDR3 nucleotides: TGTGCCAGCAGGTCGGCAAGGAGCTCCTACGAGCAGTACTTC.

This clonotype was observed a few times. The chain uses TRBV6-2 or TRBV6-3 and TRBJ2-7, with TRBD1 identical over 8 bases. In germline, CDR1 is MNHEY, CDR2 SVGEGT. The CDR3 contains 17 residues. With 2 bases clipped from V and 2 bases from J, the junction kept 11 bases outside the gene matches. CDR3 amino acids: CASSYEDRALLTYEQYF. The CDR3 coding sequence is TGTGCCAGCAGTTACGAGGACAGGGCGCTTCTCACCTACGAGCAGTACTTC.

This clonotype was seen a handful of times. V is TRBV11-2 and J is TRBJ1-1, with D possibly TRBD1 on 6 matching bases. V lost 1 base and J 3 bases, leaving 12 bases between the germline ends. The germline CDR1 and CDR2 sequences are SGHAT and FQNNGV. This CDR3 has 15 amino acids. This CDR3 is CASSLATGHHTEAFF. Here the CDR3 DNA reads TGTGCCAGCAGCTTAGCCACGGGACACCACACTGAAGCTTTCTTT.

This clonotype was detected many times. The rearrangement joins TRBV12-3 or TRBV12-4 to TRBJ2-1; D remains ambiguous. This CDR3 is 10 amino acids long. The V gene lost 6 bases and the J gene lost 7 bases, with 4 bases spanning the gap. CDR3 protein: CASSLNEQFF. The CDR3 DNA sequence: TGTGCCAGCAGCCTAAATGAGCAGTTCTTC.

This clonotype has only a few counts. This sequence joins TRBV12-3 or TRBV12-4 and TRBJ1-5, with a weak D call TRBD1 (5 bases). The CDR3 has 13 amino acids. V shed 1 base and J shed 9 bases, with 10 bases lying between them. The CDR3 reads CASSLDGTRPQHF. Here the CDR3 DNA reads TGTGCCAGCAGTTTAGATGGGACCCGGCCCCAGCATTTT.

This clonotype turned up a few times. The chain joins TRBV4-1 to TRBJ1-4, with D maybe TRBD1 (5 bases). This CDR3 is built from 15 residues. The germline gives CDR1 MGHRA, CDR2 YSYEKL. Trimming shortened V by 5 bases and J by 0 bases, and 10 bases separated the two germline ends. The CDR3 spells CASSRDSATNEKLFF. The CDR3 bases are TGCGCCAGCAGCAGGGACTCAGCAACTAATGAAAAACTGTTTTTT.

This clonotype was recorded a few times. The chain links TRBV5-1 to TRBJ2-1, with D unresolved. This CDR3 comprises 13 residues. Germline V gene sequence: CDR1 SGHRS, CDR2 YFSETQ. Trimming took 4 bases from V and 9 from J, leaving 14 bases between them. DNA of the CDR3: TGCGCCAGCAGCCCTACTCTAGTGACTGAGCAGTTCTTC. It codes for CASSPTLVTEQFF.

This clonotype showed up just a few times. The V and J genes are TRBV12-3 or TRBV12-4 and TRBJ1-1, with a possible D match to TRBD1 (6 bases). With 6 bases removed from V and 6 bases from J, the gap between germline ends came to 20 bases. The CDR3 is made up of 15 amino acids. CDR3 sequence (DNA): TGTGCCAGCAGCCCCAGGCTAGGGGGGGTAGCTGAAGCTTTCTTT. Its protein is CASSPRLGGVAEAFF.

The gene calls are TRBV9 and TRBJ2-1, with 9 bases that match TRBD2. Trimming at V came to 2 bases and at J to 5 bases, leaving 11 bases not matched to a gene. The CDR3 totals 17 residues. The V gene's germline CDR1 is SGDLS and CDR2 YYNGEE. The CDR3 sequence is CASSVVGRGGLDNEQFF. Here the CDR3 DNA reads TGTGCCAGCAGCGTGGTCGGGCGGGGGGGACTCGACAATGAGCAGTTCTTC.

The CDR3 DNA sequence: TGTGCCAGCAGCCCTCGAGGACGGGATGAAAAACTGTTTTTT. Translating it yields CASSPRGRDEKLFF. The rearrangement links TRBV11-2 to TRBJ1-4, with unresolved D. Germline V gene data show CDR1 as SGHAT and CDR2 as FQNNGV. V lost 5 bases to trimming and J lost 6 bases, with 13 bases between them. This CDR3 spans 14 amino acids.

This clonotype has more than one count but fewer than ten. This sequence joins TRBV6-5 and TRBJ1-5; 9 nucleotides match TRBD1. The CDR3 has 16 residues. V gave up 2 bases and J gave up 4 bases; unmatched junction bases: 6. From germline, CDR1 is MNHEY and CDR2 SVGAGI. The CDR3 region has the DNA TGTGCCAGCAGTTACCCACAGGGGGCCGGGAATCAGCCCCAGCATTTT. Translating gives CASSYPQGAGNQPQHF.